The rows below give T cell receptor beta chains drawn from one sample of a study of patients and donors after allogeneic stem cell transplantation. TCRdb called the RT-PCR reads again in MiXCR, with one record for every CDR3 protein. This table holds around 29,000 distinct CDR3 sequences, roughly a third found once. Specimen: blood, either unsorted or a sorted T cell fraction (not recorded which). The receptors originated from a human donor who was either an allogeneic HSCT recipient or a stem cell or donor lymphocyte infusion donor (not recorded which). It is not recorded whose cells these are; they may come from a transplant donor. The conserved cysteine and the conserved F or W are not part of the CDR3 here. Only part of the rows carry a size: once, few, many, or a class if the clone is expanded.

size,J,V,CDR3
.,TRBJ1-1,TRBV3-1,ASRRSGGGNTEAF
few,TRBJ2-1,TRBV6-2/TRBV6-3,ASSAPMTGSGNEQF
few,TRBJ1-2,TRBV12-3/TRBV12-4,ASGRGAGYGYT
.,TRBJ1-1,TRBV7-3,ASSPRGRTDTEAF
once,TRBJ2-5,TRBV6-6,ASRRGTGISKTQY
.,TRBJ2-5,TRBV6-2/TRBV6-3,ASSIVGETQY
few,TRBJ1-1,TRBV7-9,ASSFTQGTAF
.,TRBJ2-1,TRBV12-3/TRBV12-4,ASSPTSGKSNEQF
.,TRBJ1-6,TRBV7-9,ASSLPGTLH
.,TRBJ1-1,TRBV3-1,ASSQEQREAF
.,TRBJ2-5,TRBV20-1,SASRAIGETQY
few,TRBJ2-1,TRBV10-3,AITGGQGSYNEQF
.,TRBJ2-2,TRBV5-4,ASSRTGEGSGELF
.,TRBJ2-2,TRBV4-1,ASSQDPSSSGSHSGELF
.,TRBJ2-1,TRBV11-3,ASSHSLGLEAGSSYNEQF
.,TRBJ1-4,TRBV20-1,SAVTAEKLF